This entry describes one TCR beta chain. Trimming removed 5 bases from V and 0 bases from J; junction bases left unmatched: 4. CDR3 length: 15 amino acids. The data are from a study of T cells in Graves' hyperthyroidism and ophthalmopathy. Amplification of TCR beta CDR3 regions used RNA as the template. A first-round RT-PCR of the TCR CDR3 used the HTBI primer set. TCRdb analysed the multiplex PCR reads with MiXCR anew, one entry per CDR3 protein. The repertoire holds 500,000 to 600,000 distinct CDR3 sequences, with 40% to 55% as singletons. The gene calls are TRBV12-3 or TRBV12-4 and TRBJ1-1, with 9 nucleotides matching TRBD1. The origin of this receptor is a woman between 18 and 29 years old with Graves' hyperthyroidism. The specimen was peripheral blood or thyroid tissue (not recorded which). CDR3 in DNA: TGTGCCAGCAGTCCGACAGGGGGTATGAACACTGAAGCTTTCTTT. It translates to CASSPTGGMNTEAFF.